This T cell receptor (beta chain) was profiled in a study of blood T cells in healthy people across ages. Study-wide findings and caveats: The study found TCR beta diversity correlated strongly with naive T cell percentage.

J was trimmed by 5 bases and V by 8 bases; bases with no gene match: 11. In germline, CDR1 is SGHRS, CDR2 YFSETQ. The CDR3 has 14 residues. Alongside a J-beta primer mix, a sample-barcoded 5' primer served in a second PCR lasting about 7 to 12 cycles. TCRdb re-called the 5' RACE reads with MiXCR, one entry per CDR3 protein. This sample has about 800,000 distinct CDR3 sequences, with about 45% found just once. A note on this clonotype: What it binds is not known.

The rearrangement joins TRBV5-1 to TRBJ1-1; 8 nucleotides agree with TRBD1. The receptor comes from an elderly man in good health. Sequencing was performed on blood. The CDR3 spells CASSPWTGSTEAFF. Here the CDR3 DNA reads TGCGCCAGTAGCCCCTGGACAGGGAGTACTGAAGCTTTCTTT.